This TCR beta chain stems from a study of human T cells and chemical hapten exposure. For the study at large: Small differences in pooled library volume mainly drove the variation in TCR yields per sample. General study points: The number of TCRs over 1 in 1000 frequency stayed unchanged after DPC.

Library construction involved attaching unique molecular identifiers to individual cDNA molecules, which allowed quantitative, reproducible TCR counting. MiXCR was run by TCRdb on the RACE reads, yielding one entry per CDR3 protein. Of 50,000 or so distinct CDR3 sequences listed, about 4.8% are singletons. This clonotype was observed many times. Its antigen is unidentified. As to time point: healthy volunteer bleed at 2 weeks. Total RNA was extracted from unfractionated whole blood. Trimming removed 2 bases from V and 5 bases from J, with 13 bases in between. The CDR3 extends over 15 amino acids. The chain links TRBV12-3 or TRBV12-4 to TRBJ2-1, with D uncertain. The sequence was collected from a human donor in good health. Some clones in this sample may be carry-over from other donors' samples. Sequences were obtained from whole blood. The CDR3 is CASSLSDRLHNEQFF. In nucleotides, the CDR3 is TGTGCCAGCAGTTTATCCGACCGTCTACACAATGAGCAGTTCTTC.